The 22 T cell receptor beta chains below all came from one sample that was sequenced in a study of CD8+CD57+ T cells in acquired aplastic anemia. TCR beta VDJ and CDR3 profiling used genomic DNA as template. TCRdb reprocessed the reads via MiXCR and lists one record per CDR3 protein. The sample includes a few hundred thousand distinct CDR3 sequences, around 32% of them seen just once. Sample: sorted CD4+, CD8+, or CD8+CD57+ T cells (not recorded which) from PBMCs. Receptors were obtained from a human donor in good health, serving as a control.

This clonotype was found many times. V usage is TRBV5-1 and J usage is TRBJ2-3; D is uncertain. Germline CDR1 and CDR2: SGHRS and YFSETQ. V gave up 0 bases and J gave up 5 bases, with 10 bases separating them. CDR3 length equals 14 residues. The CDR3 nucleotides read TGCGCCAGCAGCTTGGTTAGCCCCGGAGATACGCAGTATTTT. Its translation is CASSLVSPGDTQYF.

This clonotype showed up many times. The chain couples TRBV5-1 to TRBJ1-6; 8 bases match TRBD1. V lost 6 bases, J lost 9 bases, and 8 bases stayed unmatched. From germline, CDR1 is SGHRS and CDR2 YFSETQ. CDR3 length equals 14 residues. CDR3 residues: CASNPGTGRSPLHF. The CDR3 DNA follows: TGCGCCAGCAATCCAGGGACAGGCCGTTCACCCCTCCACTTT.

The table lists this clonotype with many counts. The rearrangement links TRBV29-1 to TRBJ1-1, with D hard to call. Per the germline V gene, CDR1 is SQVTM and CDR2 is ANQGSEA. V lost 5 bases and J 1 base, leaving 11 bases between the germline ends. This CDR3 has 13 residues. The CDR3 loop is CSVWGYKNTEAFF. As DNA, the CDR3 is TGCAGCGTTTGGGGTTACAAGAACACTGAAGCTTTCTTT.

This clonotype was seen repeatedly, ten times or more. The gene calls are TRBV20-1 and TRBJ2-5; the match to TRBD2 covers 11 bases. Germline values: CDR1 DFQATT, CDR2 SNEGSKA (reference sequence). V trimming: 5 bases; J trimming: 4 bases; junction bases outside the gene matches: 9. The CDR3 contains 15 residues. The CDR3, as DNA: TGCAGTGCTGGAGCTAGCGGGGGGCTTGGAGAGACCCAGTACTTC. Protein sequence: CSAGASGGLGETQYF.

The chain's CDR3 is CSVEGGLAGSDTQYF. The CDR3 nucleotides are TGCAGCGTTGAAGGCGGGCTAGCGGGGTCGGATACGCAGTATTTT. This chain joins TRBV29-1 and TRBJ2-3, with 9 bases aligning to TRBD2. The germline CDR1 and CDR2 sequences are SQVTM and ANQGSEA. The V segment lost 1 base and the J segment 6 bases; nucleotides outside the gene matches: 8. CDR3 length equals 15 residues.

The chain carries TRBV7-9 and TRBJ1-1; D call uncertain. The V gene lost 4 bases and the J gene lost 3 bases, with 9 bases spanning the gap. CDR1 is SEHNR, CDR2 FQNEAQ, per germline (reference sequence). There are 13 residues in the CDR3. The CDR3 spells CASSSRADTEAFF. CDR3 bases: TGTGCCAGCAGCTCCCGCGCAGACACTGAAGCTTTCTTT.

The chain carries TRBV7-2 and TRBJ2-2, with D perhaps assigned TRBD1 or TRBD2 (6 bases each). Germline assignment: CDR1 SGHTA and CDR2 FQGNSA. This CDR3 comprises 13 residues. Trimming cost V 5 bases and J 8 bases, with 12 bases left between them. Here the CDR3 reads CASSGGLAGELFF. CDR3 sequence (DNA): TGTGCCAGCAGCGGGGGGCTAGCGGGGGAGCTGTTTTTT.

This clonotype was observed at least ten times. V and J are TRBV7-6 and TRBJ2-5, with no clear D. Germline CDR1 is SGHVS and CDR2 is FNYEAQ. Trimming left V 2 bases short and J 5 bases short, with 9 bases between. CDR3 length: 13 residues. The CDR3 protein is CASSLFISETQYF. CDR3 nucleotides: TGTGCCAGCAGCTTATTTATATCTGAGACCCAGTACTTC.

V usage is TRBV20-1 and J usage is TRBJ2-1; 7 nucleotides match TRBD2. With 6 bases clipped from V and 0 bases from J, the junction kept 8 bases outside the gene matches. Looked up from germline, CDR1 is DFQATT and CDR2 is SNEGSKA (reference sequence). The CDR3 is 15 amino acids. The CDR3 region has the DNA TGCAGTGCCCTCGACCTAGCGGACTCCTACAATGAGCAGTTCTTC. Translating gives CSALDLADSYNEQFF.

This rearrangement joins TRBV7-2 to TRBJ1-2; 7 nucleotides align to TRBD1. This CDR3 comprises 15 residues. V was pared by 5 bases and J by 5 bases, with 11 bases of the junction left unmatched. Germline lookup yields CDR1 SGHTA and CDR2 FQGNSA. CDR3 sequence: CASSPRRTGEYGYTF. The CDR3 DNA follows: TGTGCCAGCAGCCCTCGTCGGACAGGTGAATATGGCTACACCTTC.

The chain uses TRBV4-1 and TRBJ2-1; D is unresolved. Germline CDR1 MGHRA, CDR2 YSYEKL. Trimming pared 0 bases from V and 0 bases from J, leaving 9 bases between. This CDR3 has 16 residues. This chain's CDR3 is CASSQDSDFSYNEQFF. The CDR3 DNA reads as TGCGCCAGCAGCCAAGATTCAGACTTCTCCTACAATGAGCAGTTCTTC.

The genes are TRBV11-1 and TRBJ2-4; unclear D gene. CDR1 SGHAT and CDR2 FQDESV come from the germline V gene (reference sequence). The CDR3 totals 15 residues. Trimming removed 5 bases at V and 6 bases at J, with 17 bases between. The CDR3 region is CASSTRPDPRNIQYF. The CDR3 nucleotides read TGTGCCAGCAGCACACGGCCCGACCCAAGAAACATTCAGTACTTC.

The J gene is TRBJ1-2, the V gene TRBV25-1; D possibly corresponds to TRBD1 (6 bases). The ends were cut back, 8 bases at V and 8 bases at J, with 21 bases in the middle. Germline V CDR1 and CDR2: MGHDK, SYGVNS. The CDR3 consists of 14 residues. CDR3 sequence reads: CASLGAAGVGGYTF. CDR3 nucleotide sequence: TGTGCCAGCCTCGGGGCAGCAGGGGTAGGGGGCTACACCTTC.

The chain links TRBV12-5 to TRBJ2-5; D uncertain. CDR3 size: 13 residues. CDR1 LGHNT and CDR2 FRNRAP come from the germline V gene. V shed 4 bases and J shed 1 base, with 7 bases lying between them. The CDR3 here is CASGSPVQETQYF. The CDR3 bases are TGTGCTAGTGGTTCACCGGTCCAAGAGACCCAGTACTTC.

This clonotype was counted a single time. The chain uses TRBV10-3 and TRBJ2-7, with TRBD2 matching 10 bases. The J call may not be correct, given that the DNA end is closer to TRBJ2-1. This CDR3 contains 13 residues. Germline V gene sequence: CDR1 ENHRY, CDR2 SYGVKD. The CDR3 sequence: CAIKAGGLDEQFF. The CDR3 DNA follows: TGTGCCATCAAAGCGGGGGGGTTGGATGAGCAGTTCTTC.

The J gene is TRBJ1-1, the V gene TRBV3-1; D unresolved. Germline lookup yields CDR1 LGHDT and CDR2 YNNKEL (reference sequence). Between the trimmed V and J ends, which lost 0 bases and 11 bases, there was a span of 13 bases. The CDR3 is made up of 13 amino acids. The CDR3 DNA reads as TGTGCCAGCAGCCAAGATTGGGAGGTCGAGGCTTTCTTT. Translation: CASSQDWEVEAFF.

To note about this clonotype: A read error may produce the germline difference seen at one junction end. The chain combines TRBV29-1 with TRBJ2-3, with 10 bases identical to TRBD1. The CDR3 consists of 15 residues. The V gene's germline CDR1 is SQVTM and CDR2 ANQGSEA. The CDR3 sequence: CSVGGTGEKEDTQCF. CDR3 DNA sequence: TGCAGCGTCGGAGGGACAGGGGAAAAAGAGGATACGCAGTGTTTT.

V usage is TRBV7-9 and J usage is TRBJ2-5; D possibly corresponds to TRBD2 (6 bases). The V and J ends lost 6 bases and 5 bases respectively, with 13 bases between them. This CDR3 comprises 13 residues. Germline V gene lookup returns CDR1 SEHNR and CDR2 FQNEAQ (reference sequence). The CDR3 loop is CASSLASAETQYF. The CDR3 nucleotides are TGTGCCAGCAGTCTAGCTAGCGCTGAGACCCAGTACTTC.

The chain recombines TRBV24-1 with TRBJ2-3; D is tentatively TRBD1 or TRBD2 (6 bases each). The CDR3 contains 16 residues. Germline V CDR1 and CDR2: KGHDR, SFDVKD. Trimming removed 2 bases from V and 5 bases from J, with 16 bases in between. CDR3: CATSDSALQGGDTQYF. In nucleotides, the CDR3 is TGTGCCACCAGTGATTCAGCGCTACAGGGAGGAGATACGCAGTATTTT.

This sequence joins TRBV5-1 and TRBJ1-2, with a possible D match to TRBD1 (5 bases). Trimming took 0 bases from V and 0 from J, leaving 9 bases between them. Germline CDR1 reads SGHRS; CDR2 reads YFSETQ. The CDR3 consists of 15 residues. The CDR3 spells CASSLVAGTNYGYTF. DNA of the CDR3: TGCGCCAGCAGCTTGGTGGCAGGGACTAACTATGGCTACACCTTC.

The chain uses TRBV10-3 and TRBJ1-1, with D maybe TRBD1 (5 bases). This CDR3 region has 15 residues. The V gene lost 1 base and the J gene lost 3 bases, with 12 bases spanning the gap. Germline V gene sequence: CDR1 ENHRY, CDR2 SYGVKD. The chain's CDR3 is CAISEWGMMDTEAFF. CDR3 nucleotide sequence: TGTGCCATCAGTGAGTGGGGGATGATGGACACTGAAGCTTTCTTT.

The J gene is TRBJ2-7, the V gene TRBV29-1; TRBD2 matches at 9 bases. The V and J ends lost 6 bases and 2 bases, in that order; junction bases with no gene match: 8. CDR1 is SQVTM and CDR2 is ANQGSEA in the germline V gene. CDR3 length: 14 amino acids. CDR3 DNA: TGCAGCGTCCCCCGCGGGAGGGGAACCTACGAGCAGTACTTC. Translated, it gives CSVPRGRGTYEQYF.